Below, one TCR beta chain is given with its context. This entry comes from a study of blood T cell repertoires in COVID-19. Study summary: Material from acute and convalescent COVID-19 was sourced from the United States, Italy and Spain. PBMCs, B-cell-depleted T cells, or T cells provided the cDNA or gDNA that made up the material.

This CDR3 has 13 amino acids. V dropped 4 bases and J dropped 3 bases, with 7 bases sitting between them. Germline loops: CDR1 SGHAT, CDR2 FQDESV (reference sequence). The authors' processing: Amplification with reference gene primers provided the estimates of nucleated cell counts. Generated by immunoSEQ multiplex PCR, the TCRdb table keeps only in-frame clones and is missing some. The V and J calls and clone size come from that table; D and trimming were worked out from the DNA. The data contain 25,000 to 30,000 clones, roughly 84% of them singletons. The chain combines TRBV11-1 with TRBJ1-5; D gene ambiguous. The origin of this receptor is a man aged 65 to 79 with active COVID-19. The specimen sequenced was peripheral blood. The CDR3: CASSYGINQPQHF. DNA of the CDR3: TGTGCCAGCAGCTATGGCATCAATCAGCCCCAGCATTTT.